One sample yielded the 29 T cell receptor beta chains listed below, sequenced in a study of blood T cell repertoires in COVID-19. Assay used: immunoSEQ multiplex PCR; TCRdb lists only in-frame clones, some missing. This sample has approximately 230,000 clones; about four fifths occur once, and the top ten carry about 8.9%. The material sequenced was peripheral blood. The receptors were sampled from a man aged 80 or over with acute or convalescent COVID-19.

V usage is TRBV28 and J usage is TRBJ2-2; TRBD1 agrees at 12 bases. Germline lookup yields CDR1 MDHEN and CDR2 SYDVKM. The CDR3 extends over 18 amino acids. V was pared by 3 bases and J by 3 bases, with 8 bases of the junction left unmatched. The CDR3 sequence: CASSFYPGTGGDTGELFF. The CDR3 DNA reads as TGTGCCAGCAGTTTTTACCCCGGGACAGGGGGCGACACCGGGGAGCTGTTTTTT.

The V call is TRBV7-9, the J call TRBJ1-3; 8 nucleotides agree with TRBD1. Germline loops: CDR1 SEHNR, CDR2 FQNEAQ (reference sequence). V lost 5 bases to trimming and J lost 9 bases; unmatched junction nucleotides: 3. This CDR3 is 12 amino acids long. As DNA, the CDR3 is TGTGCCAGCAGCCGGACAGGGTCCACCATATATTTT. Encoded protein: CASSRTGSTIYF.

The chain recombines TRBV5-5 with TRBJ1-1; D is possibly TRBD1 (5 bases). Trimming removed 4 bases at V and 1 base at J, with 14 bases between. The CDR3 is 15 amino acids. CDR1 SGHKS and CDR2 YYEKEE come from the germline V gene (reference sequence). CDR3 coding DNA: TGTGCCAGCAGCCCCCTAGCGACAGCGAACACTGAAGCTTTCTTT. Amino acid sequence: CASSPLATANTEAFF.

The V call is TRBV5-4, the J call TRBJ2-1; D call uncertain. V was pared by 4 bases and J by 7 bases, with 6 bases between. The CDR3 totals 11 residues. The germline CDR1 and CDR2 sequences are SGHNT and YYREEE (reference sequence). The CDR3, as DNA: TGTGCCAGCAGCCTATATAATGAGCAGTTCTTC. This gives the protein CASSLYNEQFF.

As DNA, the CDR3 is TGTGCCAGCAGTCCCCCATGGGACAGCTACGAAGCTTTCTTT. Its translation: CASSPPWDSYEAFF. The chain links TRBV6-5 to TRBJ1-1, with 7 bases fitting TRBD1. CDR3 length: 14 residues. The J segment lost 8 bases and the V segment lost 5 bases, leaving 11 bases of the junction unmatched. In germline, CDR1 is MNHEY, CDR2 SVGAGI.

The chain joins TRBV5-8 to TRBJ2-2, with 12 bases lining up with TRBD2. V lost 0 bases to trimming and J lost 6 bases; unmatched junction nucleotides: 6. The germline V gene has CDR1 SGHTS and CDR2 YDEGEE. The CDR3 covers 17 residues. DNA of the CDR3: TGTGCCAGCAGCTTGGCCCTGACTAGCGGGAGCTCCGGGGAGCTGTTTTTT. The encoded protein is CASSLALTSGSSGELFF.

The rearrangement uses TRBV12-3 or TRBV12-4 and TRBJ2-7; TRBD2 agrees at 9 bases. The CDR3 totals 13 residues. The V gene end was trimmed by 6 bases and the J gene end by 0 bases; junction bases not matched to a gene: 0. CDR3 loop: CASRTSGSYEQYF. CDR3 bases: TGTGCCAGCAGGACTAGCGGCTCCTACGAGCAGTACTTC.

This clone has only one observation. This chain links TRBV19 with TRBJ1-4; the D is unclear. The V gene lost 4 bases and the J gene lost 4 bases, with 10 bases spanning the gap. Germline V gene lookup returns CDR1 LNHDA and CDR2 SQIVND (reference sequence). This CDR3 comprises 14 residues. The CDR3 loop reads CASSTMGSNEKLFF. Written as DNA, the CDR3 is TGTGCCAGTAGTACAATGGGGAGTAATGAAAAACTGTTTTTT.

The table lists this clone with a few counts. The chain combines TRBV5-1 with TRBJ2-1; 7 bases agree with TRBD2. CDR3 length: 15 amino acids. CDR1 and CDR2 (germline): SGHRS, YFSETQ. The junction had 4 bases not matched to a gene; V was cut back by 2 bases and J by 2 bases. CDR3 residues: CASSLLGLPYNEQFF. In DNA form, the CDR3 reads TGCGCCAGCAGCTTATTGGGACTACCCTACAATGAGCAGTTCTTC.

The chain employs TRBV30 and TRBJ1-5; TRBD1 matches 7 bases. Germline lookup yields CDR1 GTSNPN and CDR2 SVGIG (reference sequence). The CDR3 extends over 17 amino acids. V lost 0 bases to trimming and J lost 4 bases; unmatched junction nucleotides: 12. The CDR3 here is CAWSVGHRGGGNQPQHF. The CDR3 nucleotides are TGTGCCTGGAGTGTAGGACACAGGGGTGGAGGAAATCAGCCCCAGCATTTT.

This rearrangement joins TRBV5-1 to TRBJ1-2, with TRBD1 matching over 10 bases. Germline V lookup: CDR1 SGHRS, CDR2 YFSETQ. The length of the CDR3 is 16 residues. V trimming: 4 bases; J trimming: 4 bases; junction bases outside the gene matches: 10. The CDR3 region is CASSPPGDRGIYGYTF. The DNA for the CDR3 is TGCGCCAGCAGCCCTCCCGGGGACAGGGGTATCTATGGCTACACCTTC.

The chain combines TRBV6-5 with TRBJ2-7; possibly TRBD1 for D (6 bases). V was cut by 6 bases and J by 0 bases, with 12 bases left in between. This CDR3 has 14 residues. CDR1 MNHEY and CDR2 SVGAGI come from the germline V gene. CDR3 sequence (DNA): TGTGCCAGCAGAAGACAGGACGGCTCCTACGAGCAGTACTTC. Translation gives CASRRQDGSYEQYF.

This chain links TRBV24-1 with TRBJ1-2; a weak D match, TRBD1 (6 bases). From germline, CDR1 is KGHDR and CDR2 SFDVKD. The CDR3 totals 13 residues. The V end lost 7 bases, the J end lost 4 bases, and 12 bases lay between the germline ends. CDR3 region: CATSERGTYGYTF. The CDR3 bases are TGTGCCACCAGCGAAAGGGGGACCTATGGCTACACCTTC.

The count of this clone is one. This sequence joins TRBV7-3 and TRBJ2-1; TRBD2 aligns across 8 bases. CDR1 and CDR2 from the germline V gene are SGHTA and FQGTGA. V gave up 5 bases and J gave up 0 bases; unmatched junction bases: 9. There are 17 residues in the CDR3. The CDR3 bases are TGTGCCAGCAGCCCAAGGTCGGGACTAGTCTCCTACAATGAGCAGTTCTTC. Translation gives CASSPRSGLVSYNEQFF.

The genes are TRBV5-1 and TRBJ1-5, with D uncertain. Germline values: CDR1 SGHRS, CDR2 YFSETQ. The CDR3 runs 14 residues. Deletions cut 2 bases from V and 6 bases from J, with 12 bases between. CDR3 DNA: TGCGCCAGCAGCTTTGGGGAGGGAGGTCAGCCCCAGCATTTT. This codes for CASSFGEGGQPQHF.

There are a few counts of this clone. This sequence joins TRBV28 and TRBJ2-7; D uncertain. Germline V gives CDR1 MDHEN, CDR2 SYDVKM. The ends were cut back, 7 bases at V and 4 bases at J, with 20 bases in the middle. The CDR3 runs to 15 residues. CDR3 sequence (DNA): TGTGCCAGCACTATCGCCGTGAGGAAAACATACGAGCAGTACTTC. It translates to CASTIAVRKTYEQYF.

The CDR3 DNA sequence: TGTGCCAGCAGCTTGGAGGAGGACACTGAAGCTTTCTTT. This sequence encodes CASSLEEDTEAFF. The chain has TRBV5-4 and TRBJ1-1, with D hard to call. V was clipped by 0 bases and J by 3 bases, with 6 bases between them. This CDR3 is 13 amino acids long. Looked up from germline, CDR1 is SGHNT and CDR2 is YYREEE (reference sequence). Variable domain in full (rest from reference TRBV5-4 and TRBJ1-1): ETGVTQSPTHLIKTRGQQVTLRCSSQSGHNTVSWYQQALGQGPQFIFQYYREEENGRGNFPPRFSGLQFPNYSSELNVNALELDDSALYLCASSLEEDTEAFFGQGTRLTVV.

The chain has TRBV4-1 and TRBJ2-7; 8 bases are shared with TRBD1. J gave up 2 bases and V 5 bases, and 11 bases lay outside the gene matches. Germline CDR1 is MGHRA and CDR2 is YSYEKL. CDR3 length equals 16 residues. This CDR3 reads CASSDVKGTGPYEQYF. The CDR3 nucleotides are TGCGCCAGCAGCGACGTCAAGGGGACAGGACCCTACGAGCAGTACTTC.

The chain recombines TRBV29-1 with TRBJ2-1, with D perhaps TRBD2 (5 bases). V lost 1 base and J lost 8, with 12 bases in between. Germline V gene data show CDR1 as SQVTM and CDR2 as ANQGSEA. The CDR3 contains 13 residues. The CDR3 DNA sequence: TGCAGCGTTGAAGCTAGCTCTCGCGATGAGCAGTTCTTC. It is translated as CSVEASSRDEQFF.

The chain carries TRBV29-1 and TRBJ2-5; a possible D gene is TRBD2 (5 bases). The V end lost 2 bases, the J end lost 9 bases, and 13 bases lay between the germline ends. The CDR3 is 12 amino acids. Germline V gene data show CDR1 as SQVTM and CDR2 as ANQGSEA. This CDR3 is CSVERLRAAQYF. In DNA, the CDR3 is TGCAGCGTTGAACGGCTAAGAGCGGCCCAGTACTTC.

This chain links TRBV12-5 with TRBJ1-4; possible D gene TRBD1, 5 bases. Germline loops: CDR1 LGHNT, CDR2 FRNRAP. The V end was cut by 0 bases, the J end by 5 bases, with 13 bases between. The CDR3 consists of 16 residues. The CDR3 nucleotides read TGTGCTAGTGGTTTGGTACGGCCAGGGTGGAATGAAAAACTGTTTTTT. Its protein product is CASGLVRPGWNEKLFF.

This clone was detected only once. The J gene is TRBJ2-5, the V gene TRBV24-1; D is ambiguous. In germline, CDR1 is KGHDR, CDR2 SFDVKD. Between the trimmed V and J ends, which lost 9 bases and 5 bases, there was a span of 21 bases. The CDR3 runs 15 residues. For the CDR3, the DNA is TGTGCCACCCAAACTACGACCGGAAACGGGGAGACCCAGTACTTC. Encoded protein: CATQTTTGNGETQYF.

This chain links TRBV5-4 with TRBJ1-3; 9 bases agree with TRBD1. With 3 bases clipped from V and 4 bases from J, the junction kept 2 bases outside the gene matches. CDR3 length: 14 residues. Per germline, CDR1 SGHNT and CDR2 YYREEE (reference sequence). The CDR3 is CASSWTGVGNTIYF. The CDR3 coding sequence is TGTGCCAGCAGCTGGACAGGGGTCGGAAACACCATATATTTT.

The V gene is TRBV12-3 or TRBV12-4, the J gene TRBJ1-4; D not certain. The CDR3 is 12 residues long. The V gene lost 4 bases and the J gene lost 6 bases, with 6 bases spanning the gap. The CDR3: CASSYRYEKLFF. The CDR3 nucleotides read TGTGCCAGCAGTTATCGGTATGAAAAACTGTTTTTT.

The rearrangement uses TRBV7-9 and TRBJ2-7, with unresolved D. CDR1 and CDR2 from the germline V gene are SEHNR and FQNEAQ (reference sequence). CDR3 length: 16 amino acids. V lost 3 bases and J 5 bases, leaving 20 bases between the germline ends. CDR3 nucleotides: TGTGCCAGCAGCTTGGCCTCGCATGCCCTTCTCAACGAGCAGTACTTC. It codes for CASSLASHALLNEQYF.

A single count supports this clone. The chain has TRBV28 and TRBJ2-4; TRBD1 aligns across 11 bases. The J segment lost 9 bases and the V segment lost 3 bases, leaving 7 bases of the junction unmatched. The germline V gene encodes CDR1 MDHEN and CDR2 SYDVKM. CDR3 length equals 15 residues. The CDR3 DNA follows: TGTGCCAGCAGTTTTTCGGGGACAGGGGGTGGCATTCAGTACTTC. Translating gives CASSFSGTGGGIQYF.

V is TRBV19 and J is TRBJ2-1; TRBD2 aligns across 7 bases. Germline loops: CDR1 LNHDA, CDR2 SQIVND (reference sequence). The V segment lost 4 bases and the J segment 6 bases; nucleotides outside the gene matches: 12. This CDR3 is built from 16 residues. In DNA, the CDR3 is TGTGCCAGTAGTACCCCCTGGGCGGGAGATAGCAATGAGCAGTTCTTC. The encoded protein is CASSTPWAGDSNEQFF. The entire variable domain, with the rest obtained from reference TRBV19 and TRBJ2-1, is as follows: DGGITQSPKYLFRKEGQNVTLSCEQNLNHDAMYWYRQDPGQGLRLIYYSQIVNDFQKGDIAEGYSVSREKKESFPLTVTSAQKNPTAFYLCASSTPWAGDSNEQFFGPGTRLTVL.

The V gene is TRBV19, the J gene TRBJ2-1; the D gene is possibly TRBD2 (6 bases). V was pared by 5 bases and J by 6 bases, with 14 bases between. This CDR3 has 14 amino acids. Germline V gene sequence: CDR1 LNHDA, CDR2 SQIVND (reference sequence). The CDR3 loop is CASSVTGTRNEQFF. The DNA of the CDR3 is TGTGCCAGTAGTGTAACCGGGACTCGCAATGAGCAGTTCTTC.

The chain is built from TRBV7-9 and TRBJ1-5, with D possibly matching TRBD1 (5 bases). Trimming removed 1 base at V and 7 bases at J, with 8 bases between. The germline V gene has CDR1 SEHNR and CDR2 FQNEAQ (reference sequence). CDR3 length: 13 residues. The CDR3 DNA follows: TGTGCCAGCAGCTTAGAGGGGCGGCAGCCCCAGCATTTT. Amino acids: CASSLEGRQPQHF.